The 32 T cell receptor beta chains below come from one sample, sequenced in a study of T-cell reconstitution after alpha-beta-depleted transplantation in children. Unique molecular identifiers were incorporated into the prepared TCRbeta library. In TCRdb, the PCR reads were re-called with MiXCR into one record per CDR3 protein. The sample holds some 350,000 distinct CDR3 sequences; roughly 16% are singletons and the top ten take around 41%. This sample comprised PBMCs, mostly from graft donor cells, obtained 360 days after TCRalphabeta/CD19-depleted stem cell transplant. The receptors shown here come from a male patient between 2 and 10 years old who had a stem cell transplant for acute lymphoblastic leukemia, so the T cells may come from the graft donor.

The CDR3 here is CASSQDLAGDEQYF. In nucleotides, the CDR3 is TGCGCCAGCAGCCAAGATCTAGCGGGGGACGAGCAGTACTTC. The rearrangement links TRBV4-3 to TRBJ2-7, with TRBD2 matching 10 bases. This CDR3 region has 14 residues. Looked up from germline, CDR1 is LGHNA and CDR2 is YSLEER. Germline trimming cut 0 bases from V and 5 bases from J; bases unmatched to any gene: 1.

This chain uses TRBV21-1 with TRBJ1-5; the table calls TRBD1, which could not be checked here. TRBV21-1 is a pseudogene. The CDR3 runs to 23 residues. CDR3 amino acids: CASSKALGYGKKAGALSNQPQHF. CDR3 coding DNA: TGTGCCAGCAGCAAAGCGCTAGGTTACGGGAAGAAAGCAGGGGCGTTGAGCAATCAGCCCCAGCATTTT.

This clonotype was found a few times. The V and J genes are TRBV5-1 and TRBJ2-7; either TRBD1 or TRBD2 may supply D (5 bases each). Trimming removed 5 bases at V and 2 bases at J, with 11 bases between. There are 13 residues in the CDR3. Germline CDR1 reads SGHRS; CDR2 reads YFSETQ. The CDR3 sequence: CASRGDVAYEQYF. As DNA, the CDR3 is TGCGCCAGCAGGGGGGACGTAGCCTACGAGCAGTACTTC.

The chain couples TRBV29-1 to TRBJ2-1, with a possible D match to TRBD1 (6 bases). V lost 8 bases, J lost 5 bases, and 19 bases lay in between. The CDR3 has 14 residues. Germline V gives CDR1 SQVTM, CDR2 ANQGSEA. CDR3 coding DNA: TGCAGCTCACCGGGGCAGGGGTCCCACAATGAGCAGTTCTTC. It yields the protein CSSPGQGSHNEQFF.

The chain links TRBV20-1 to TRBJ1-1; TRBD1 matches at 8 bases. V shed 2 bases, J shed 4 bases, and the junction held 6 bases outside the gene matches. The CDR3 is 14 amino acids. Germline CDR1 DFQATT, CDR2 SNEGSKA (reference sequence). The CDR3 bases are TGCAGTGCTAGATCAACAGGGGGTGGCACTGAAGCTTTCTTT. It codes for CSARSTGGGTEAFF.

This clonotype was observed a handful of times. V gene TRBV5-1 combines with J gene TRBJ2-1; tentative D call: TRBD2 (6 bases). The CDR3 loop spans 16 amino acids. Trimming cost V 3 bases and J 4 bases, with 17 bases left between them. Germline CDR1 and CDR2: SGHRS and YFSETQ. CDR3 in amino acids: CASSSLGVAAYNEQFF. The CDR3 DNA reads as TGCGCCAGCAGCTCCCTAGGGGTAGCGGCTTACAATGAGCAGTTCTTC.

This clonotype was counted between two and nine times. The chain carries TRBV5-5 and TRBJ2-3; TRBD2 might be the D (5 bases). Germline V gives CDR1 SGHKS, CDR2 YYEKEE (reference sequence). This CDR3 comprises 15 residues. V shed 2 bases and J shed 2 bases, with 12 bases lying between them. CDR3 sequence: CASSFVAADTDTQYF. The CDR3 DNA follows: TGTGCCAGCAGCTTTGTTGCAGCGGACACAGATACGCAGTATTTT. Together with reference TRBV5-5 and TRBJ2-3, the CDR3 gives the full variable domain: DAGVTQSPTHLIKTRGQQVTLRCSPISGHKSVSWYQQVLGQGPQFIFQYYEKEERGRGNFPDRFSARQFPNYSSELNVNALLLGDSALYLCASSFVAADTDTQYFGPGTRLTVL.

The V gene is TRBV4-1, the J gene TRBJ2-1; TRBD2 matches 11 bases. The CDR3 length is 16 residues. V was pared by 0 bases and J by 15 bases, with 13 bases of the junction left unmatched. In germline, CDR1 is MGHRA, CDR2 YSYEKL. CDR3 bases: TGCGCCAGCAGCCAAGAGAACGGGGGACTAGCGGCCGCATTGTTCTTC. Residues: CASSQENGGLAAALFF.

In this sample, this clonotype turned up a few times. The rearrangement links TRBV4-1 to TRBJ1-5; D gene ambiguous. V lost 3 bases and J lost 5, with 14 bases in between. The CDR3 extends over 15 amino acids. Germline V gives CDR1 MGHRA, CDR2 YSYEKL. The CDR3 DNA reads as TGCGCCAGCAGCCAGGCAGAGGGCCCCCATCAGCCCCAGCATTTT. Encoded protein: CASSQAEGPHQPQHF.

The rearrangement uses TRBV12-3 or TRBV12-4 and TRBJ2-2; 7 bases map to TRBD2. There are 16 residues in the CDR3. V lost 3 bases to trimming and J lost 7 bases; unmatched junction nucleotides: 11. CDR3 residues: CASSLGGGLGVGELFF. CDR3 in DNA: TGTGCCAGCAGTTTGGGGGGAGGGCTTGGTGTCGGGGAGCTGTTTTTT.

This clonotype was detected only once. V usage is TRBV4-2 and J usage is TRBJ2-5, with D hard to call. CDR3 length equals 14 residues. V lost 2 bases and J 5 bases, leaving 12 bases between the germline ends. Per germline, CDR1 LGHNA and CDR2 YNFKEQ. The CDR3 spells CASSQKGGGETQYF. CDR3 in DNA: TGTGCCAGCAGCCAAAAGGGTGGTGGTGAGACCCAGTACTTC.

This clonotype occurred a few times. The chain combines TRBV20-1 with TRBJ2-7; 12 bases are a match to TRBD2. With 5 bases clipped from V and 6 bases from J, the junction kept 11 bases outside the gene matches. Germline CDR1 reads DFQATT; CDR2 reads SNEGSKA (reference sequence). This CDR3 contains 15 residues. The CDR3 sequence is CSAGKLPGLAGEQYF. The DNA of the CDR3 is TGCAGTGCTGGAAAGCTACCGGGACTAGCGGGCGAGCAGTACTTC.

The genes are TRBV28 and TRBJ2-7; the D gene is possibly TRBD1 (5 bases). The CDR3 runs 13 residues. V lost 6 bases to trimming and J lost 6 bases, with 15 bases between them. Germline loops: CDR1 MDHEN, CDR2 SYDVKM. The CDR3 nucleotides read TGTGCCAGCAGGGACACCCTGGTCGGCGAGCAGTACTTC. It is translated as CASRDTLVGEQYF.

The chain combines TRBV19 with TRBJ1-1; no clear D gene. Germline V gene lookup returns CDR1 LNHDA and CDR2 SQIVND (reference sequence). With 0 bases removed from V and 8 bases from J, the gap between germline ends came to 10 bases. The CDR3 covers 13 residues. CDR3 sequence reads: CASSIEVGGEAFF. DNA of the CDR3: TGTGCCAGTAGTATAGAAGTGGGAGGGGAAGCTTTCTTT.

The chain joins TRBV7-6 to TRBJ2-6; possibly TRBD1 for D (5 bases). The germline CDR1 and CDR2 sequences are SGHVS and FNYEAQ. V dropped 1 base and J dropped 0 bases, with 13 bases sitting between them. The CDR3 length is 18 residues. The CDR3 is CASSLVPTVNSGANVLTF. Here the CDR3 DNA reads TGTGCCAGCAGCTTAGTTCCGACAGTTAACTCTGGGGCCAACGTCCTGACTTTC.

The rearrangement uses TRBV4-3 and TRBJ2-3; either TRBD1 or TRBD2 may supply D (5 bases each). V was pared by 0 bases and J by 3 bases, with 13 bases between. Germline V gene sequence: CDR1 LGHNA, CDR2 YSLEER. The CDR3 is 16 residues long. The CDR3 region is CASSQDSGTRTDTQYF. In DNA, the CDR3 is TGCGCCAGCAGCCAAGATTCGGGGACCAGGACAGATACGCAGTATTTT.

This clonotype came up a few times. The gene calls are TRBV5-6 and TRBJ2-7; D may be TRBD2 (6 bases). The CDR3 length is 15 residues. Trimming pared 0 bases from V and 4 bases from J, leaving 14 bases between. Germline values: CDR1 SGHDT, CDR2 YYEEEE. The CDR3 loop is CASSLGEAGSYEQYF. The CDR3 nucleotides are TGTGCCAGCAGCTTGGGCGAAGCGGGTTCTTACGAGCAGTACTTC.

This rearrangement joins TRBV7-9 to TRBJ2-2, with unresolved D. Per germline, CDR1 SEHNR and CDR2 FQNEAQ (reference sequence). The ends were cut back, 3 bases at V and 1 base at J, with 9 bases in the middle. This CDR3 has 15 residues. The CDR3 loop is CASSLRQENTGELFF. The CDR3 DNA is TGTGCCAGCAGCTTGAGGCAGGAGAACACCGGGGAGCTGTTTTTT.

V and J are TRBV18 and TRBJ1-6; D is unclear. Germline-derived CDR1 and CDR2 are KGHSH and LQKENI. The V end lost 1 base, the J end lost 9 bases, and 10 bases lay between the germline ends. This CDR3 region has 14 residues. CDR3 nucleotide sequence: TGTGCCAGCTCACCACGGCAGGACGTTTCACCCCTCCACTTT. Encoded protein: CASSPRQDVSPLHF.

V is TRBV6-1 and J is TRBJ2-1, with 15 bases identical to TRBD2. This CDR3 spans 17 amino acids. Looked up from germline, CDR1 is MNHNS and CDR2 is SASEGT. V lost 4 bases to trimming and J lost 7 bases; unmatched junction nucleotides: 8. This CDR3 reads CASSGGTSGRLGNEQFF. The CDR3 DNA reads as TGTGCCAGCAGTGGAGGGACTAGCGGGAGGCTTGGTAATGAGCAGTTCTTC.

This rearrangement joins TRBV29-1 to TRBJ1-2; D might be TRBD1 (5 bases). Trimming cost V 4 bases and J 3 bases, with 18 bases left between them. There are 15 residues in the CDR3. CDR1 is SQVTM, CDR2 ANQGSEA, per germline. DNA for the CDR3: TGCAGCGTTGTAAGGTGGAGCAGGGCGGACTATGGCTACACCTTC. It encodes CSVVRWSRADYGYTF.

This clonotype was seen more than once but under ten times. CDR3 coding DNA: TGTGCCAGCAGTGACTTCCCCTTAGCGGGCCCCTCCTACAATGAGCAGTTCTTC. It translates to CASSDFPLAGPSYNEQFF. This chain links TRBV4-2 with TRBJ2-1; TRBD2 agrees at 7 bases. The CDR3 has 18 amino acids. Germline V gene data show CDR1 as LGHNA and CDR2 as YNFKEQ. The V and J ends lost 6 bases and 0 bases, in that order; junction bases with no gene match: 14.

The chain carries TRBV2 and TRBJ1-5, with D unresolved. The V gene lost 7 bases and the J gene lost 4 bases, with 14 bases spanning the gap. The CDR3 has 14 amino acids. Germline CDR1 is SNHLY and CDR2 is FYNNEI. The CDR3 sequence: CASNVRGWNQPQHF. The CDR3 nucleotides are TGTGCCAGCAATGTGCGGGGTTGGAATCAGCCCCAGCATTTT.

The V call is TRBV2, the J call TRBJ2-4; maybe TRBD2 (6 bases). The CDR3 spans 10 residues. V was trimmed by 6 bases and J by 15 bases, leaving 12 bases between them. In germline, CDR1 is SNHLY, CDR2 FYNNEI. The CDR3 DNA reads as TGTGCCAGCAGCCCGGGACTCGTGTACTTC. It is translated as CASSPGLVYF.

DNA of the CDR3: TGTGCCAGCAGTATCGCCGGGGCGGGCCATCCGGGGAATGAGCAGTTCTTC. Translation: CASSIAGAGHPGNEQFF. The chain uses TRBV12-3 or TRBV12-4 and TRBJ2-1; TRBD1 or TRBD2 may be the D gene (5 bases each). This CDR3 contains 17 residues. V lost 5 bases to trimming and J lost 7 bases, with 24 bases between them.

The chain links TRBV11-1 to TRBJ2-1; 10 bases line up with TRBD2. The CDR3 is 15 residues long. Looked up from germline, CDR1 is SGHAT and CDR2 is FQDESV (reference sequence). The junction had 10 bases not matched to a gene; V was cut back by 5 bases and J by 9 bases. The CDR3, as DNA: TGTGCCAGCAGCCCCCAGCGGGAGGGCCTCGGTGAGCAGTTCTTC. It is translated as CASSPQREGLGEQFF.

This clonotype has a handful of counts. The gene calls are TRBV29-1 and TRBJ2-2; 8 nucleotides agree with TRBD1. The junction had 5 bases not matched to a gene; V was cut back by 7 bases and J by 4 bases. The CDR3 is 13 residues long. CDR1 and CDR2 (germline): SQVTM, ANQGSEA. Here the CDR3 DNA reads TGCAGCGCCAGGACAGGGAGCACCGGGGAGCTGTTTTTT. Its protein product is CSARTGSTGELFF.

The chain is built from TRBV19 and TRBJ2-7; TRBD2 might be the D (6 bases). CDR1 and CDR2 from the germline V gene are LNHDA and SQIVND (reference sequence). V was clipped by 3 bases and J by 6 bases, with 15 bases between them. This CDR3 contains 14 residues. Written as DNA, the CDR3 is TGTGCCAGTAGTATCGGAGGGAGCCGGTCCGAGCAGTACTTC. Translated: CASSIGGSRSEQYF.

This clonotype occurred a few times. This chain's CDR3 is CASSYGQGVGETQYF. CDR3 in DNA: TGTGCCAGCAGTTACGGACAGGGGGTAGGGGAGACCCAGTACTTC. The J gene is TRBJ2-5, the V gene TRBV6-6, with 10 bases aligning to TRBD1. After removal of 2 bases from V and 5 bases from J, the junction contained 5 bases not matched to a gene. Germline values: CDR1 MNHNY, CDR2 SVGAGI (reference sequence). The CDR3 sequence is 15 residues long.

This clonotype came up many times. This chain connects TRBV11-2 to TRBJ2-1; the D gene could be TRBD1 or TRBD2 (5 bases each). From germline, CDR1 is SGHAT and CDR2 FQNNGV. CDR3 length: 16 residues. Trimming took 4 bases from V and 0 from J, leaving 13 bases between them. DNA for the CDR3: TGTGCCAGCAGCTCCACCGGGACCCTCTCCTACAATGAGCAGTTCTTC. It is translated as CASSSTGTLSYNEQFF. Full variable domain (remainder filled in from reference TRBV11-2 and TRBJ2-1): EAGVAQSPRYKIIEKRQSVAFWCNPISGHATLYWYQQILGQGPKLLIQFQNNGVVDDSQLPKDRFSAERLKGVDSTLKIQPAKLEDSAVYLCASSSTGTLSYNEQFFGPGTRLTVL.

This clonotype was seen a few times. The chain employs TRBV13 and TRBJ2-1; perhaps TRBD2 as D (5 bases). The V and J ends lost 8 bases and 6 bases respectively, with 20 bases between them. The germline CDR1 and CDR2 sequences are PRHDT and FYEKMQ (reference sequence). CDR3 length: 15 amino acids. The CDR3 DNA follows: TGTGCCAGCGGGCGACGGGAATCGGTCTCCAATGAGCAGTTCTTC. It encodes CASGRRESVSNEQFF.

CDR3 region: CASSPSGRRADTQYF. In DNA form, the CDR3 reads TGTGCCAGCAGCCCTAGCGGGAGGAGGGCAGATACGCAGTATTTT. The V and J genes are TRBV11-2 and TRBJ2-3; TRBD2 aligns across 11 bases. The germline CDR1 and CDR2 sequences are SGHAT and FQNNGV. The CDR3 runs to 15 residues. The trim removed 5 bases at V and 4 bases at J, leaving 5 bases unmatched.